This T cell receptor (beta chain) was retrieved from a study of persistence of HIV-infected CD4 T cells. At the level of the study: Isolated cells were CMV- and HIV-1 Gag-responding CD4+ T cells.

An overlapping HIV-1 Gag peptide pool stimulated these cells at roughly 0.97 ug/peptide/mL. CD40L-negative CD69-negative CD45RO-high memory CD4+ T cells were sorted as populations depleted of antigen-responding cells. Inclusion required CMV-positive serology and CD4+ counts above 400 cells/uL. The libraries were made with immunoSEQ version 4 in survey mode. Assay: immunoSEQ multiplex PCR; the TCRdb copy retains only in-frame clones and omits some. The data hold just over 35,000 clones, with more than 75% observed a single time. Concerning this clone: Its antigen is still unknown.

Overall study results and limits: Degenerate expanded CDR3beta sequences were enriched among CMV- and Gag-responding cells.

The material sequenced was cultured CD4+ T cells from PBMCs, taken from a patient who received antiretroviral therapy. This sequence was found in an adult with HIV. The donor label of this sample is uncertain.

CDR3 amino acids: CASTRGSGANVLTF. Here the CDR3 DNA reads TGTGCCAGCACCCGGGGCTCTGGGGCCAACGTCCTGACTTTC. V and J are TRBV5-8 and TRBJ2-6; a weak D match, TRBD2 (5 bases). CDR1 SGHTS and CDR2 YDEGEE come from the germline V gene. The CDR3 runs 14 residues. V gave up 6 bases and J gave up 0 bases, with 7 bases separating them.